The rows below give T cell receptor beta chains drawn from one sample of a study of human T cells and chemical hapten exposure. MiXCR was run by TCRdb on the RACE reads, yielding one entry per CDR3 protein. The sample has some 350,000 distinct CDR3 sequences, 5.5% to 8% seen once; the top ten hold about 8%. The specimen was whole blood, collected in connection with sensitization to the hapten diphenylcyclopropenone (DPC). These receptors were collected from a woman younger than 30 with alopecia areata. Some clones in this sample may be carry-over from other donors' samples. The CDR3 runs from the conserved cysteine through the conserved F or W. D genes are given only for firm matches. Size is stated for part of the rows, as once, few or many counts, or as a class when the clone is expanded.

J: TRBJ1-1
D: -
size: -
V: TRBV4-2
CDR3: CASSQAGTMNTEAFF
DNA: TGTGCCAGCAGCCAAGCCGGAACCATGAACACTGAAGCTTTCTTT

J: TRBJ1-1
D: -
size: many
V: TRBV12-3/TRBV12-4
CDR3: CASSLFTEAFF
DNA: TGTGCCAGCAGTTTGTTCACTGAAGCTTTCTTT

J: TRBJ1-1
D: TRBD1
size: many
V: TRBV6-2/TRBV6-3
CDR3: CASSRGTANTEAFF
DNA: TGTGCCAGCAGTCGCGGGACAGCGAACACTGAAGCTTTCTTT

J: TRBJ2-3
D: -
size: -
V: TRBV4-3
CDR3: CASSQVFRAPDTQYF
DNA: TGCGCCAGCAGCCAAGTTTTCCGGGCCCCAGATACGCAGTATTTT

J: TRBJ2-1
D: -
size: few
V: TRBV6-5
CDR3: CASSFLGVGVSDEQFF
DNA: TGTGCCAGCAGTTTCCTCGGAGTTGGGGTATCTGATGAGCAGTTCTTC

J: TRBJ1-6
D: -
size: few
V: TRBV7-9
CDR3: CASSLDGWESPLHF
DNA: TGTGCCAGCAGCCTAGATGGGTGGGAATCACCCCTCCACTTT

J: TRBJ2-5
D: -
size: -
V: TRBV5-5
CDR3: CASSLGGQRQETQYF
DNA: TGTGCCAGCAGCTTAGGAGGACAGAGACAAGAGACCCAGTACTTC

J: TRBJ1-1
D: TRBD1
size: few
V: TRBV25-1
CDR3: CASRDREFAEAFF
DNA: TGTGCCAGCAGGGACAGGGAGTTCGCTGAAGCTTTCTTT

J: TRBJ2-3
D: TRBD2
size: -
V: TRBV12-3/TRBV12-4
CDR3: CASSLGTPSGGTDTQYF
DNA: TGTGCCAGCAGTTTAGGGACACCTAGCGGGGGTACAGATACGCAGTATTTT

J: TRBJ2-1
D: -
size: many
V: TRBV20-1
CDR3: CSSQGTSYNEQFF
DNA: TGCAGTTCTCAGGGGACATCCTACAATGAGCAGTTCTTC

J: TRBJ1-4
D: -
size: few
V: TRBV3-1
CDR3: CASSQARDNEKLFF
DNA: TGTGCCAGCAGCCAAGCCAGGGATAATGAAAAACTGTTTTTT

J: TRBJ2-5
D: TRBD2
size: few
V: TRBV2
CDR3: CASSPSAGGPKTQYF
DNA: TGTGCCAGCAGCCCGTCCGCGGGGGGGCCGAAGACCCAGTACTTC

J: TRBJ2-1
D: TRBD1
size: few
V: TRBV6-9
CDR3: CASSYPDRTALYNEQFF
DNA: TGTGCCAGCAGTTACCCGGACAGGACGGCGCTCTACAATGAGCAGTTCTTC

J: TRBJ2-7
D: TRBD1
size: few
V: TRBV7-8
CDR3: CASSKRDSYEQYF
DNA: TGTGCCAGCAGCAAGAGGGACAGCTACGAGCAGTACTTC

J: TRBJ2-5
D: -
size: many
V: TRBV20-1
CDR3: CSARRIFAVETQYF
DNA: TGCAGTGCTAGACGGATTTTTGCGGTAGAGACCCAGTACTTC

J: TRBJ1-2
D: -
size: -
V: TRBV27
CDR3: CASSFTTQTGGYTF
DNA: TGTGCCAGCAGTTTTACAACGCAGACTGGCGGCTACACCTTC

J: TRBJ1-6
D: -
size: many
V: TRBV20-1
CDR3: CSARDMGFSYNSPLHF
DNA: TGCAGTGCTAGAGACATGGGTTTCTCCTATAATTCACCCCTCCACTTT

J: TRBJ1-2
D: -
size: many
V: TRBV29-1
CDR3: CSVARAEDGYTF
DNA: TGCAGCGTTGCCAGGGCGGAAGATGGCTACACCTTC

J: TRBJ2-7
D: TRBD1
size: few
V: TRBV28
CDR3: CASSSGQGIYEQYF
DNA: TGTGCCAGCAGTTCCGGACAGGGGATCTACGAGCAGTACTTC

J: TRBJ2-7
D: TRBD1
size: -
V: TRBV20-1
CDR3: CSARRVGTGGYEQYF
DNA: TGCAGTGCTAGACGGGTCGGGACAGGGGGCTACGAGCAGTACTTC

J: TRBJ1-1
D: -
size: many
V: TRBV7-9
CDR3: CASSLVGEAFF
DNA: TGTGCCAGCAGCTTAGTGGGGGAAGCTTTCTTT

J: TRBJ2-7
D: TRBD1
size: many
V: TRBV5-6
CDR3: CASSLQGTASYEQYF
DNA: TGTGCCAGCAGCTTGCAGGGGACAGCGTCCTACGAGCAGTACTTC

J: TRBJ2-3
D: -
size: few
V: TRBV29-1
CDR3: CSVLLPPSTDTQYF
DNA: TGCAGCGTCCTCCTGCCCCCAAGCACAGATACGCAGTATTTT

J: TRBJ2-3
D: -
size: -
V: TRBV9
CDR3: CASSVVRGRTDTQYF
DNA: TGTGCCAGCAGCGTAGTGCGGGGCCGCACAGATACGCAGTATTTT

J: TRBJ2-7
D: TRBD1
size: few
V: TRBV7-9
CDR3: CASRALTGGTHEQYF
DNA: TGTGCCAGCAGAGCCCTGACAGGGGGCACCCACGAGCAGTACTTC

J: TRBJ2-5
D: TRBD2
size: many
V: TRBV29-1
CDR3: CSVVGSGGGETQYF
DNA: TGCAGCGTTGTTGGTAGCGGGGGCGGGGAGACCCAGTACTTC

J: TRBJ1-4
D: -
size: -
V: TRBV27
CDR3: CASSLGSPGNEKLFF
DNA: TGTGCCAGCAGTCTCGGGTCCCCAGGAAATGAAAAACTGTTTTTT

J: TRBJ1-3
D: -
size: few
V: TRBV6-5
CDR3: CASSGSFFSGNTIYF
DNA: TGTGCCAGCAGCGGTAGTTTTTTCTCTGGAAACACCATATATTTT

J: TRBJ2-2
D: -
size: -
V: TRBV6-5
CDR3: CASSYDRSNTGELFF
DNA: TGTGCCAGCAGTTACGACAGGTCGAACACCGGGGAGCTGTTTTTT

J: TRBJ1-5
D: -
size: few
V: TRBV10-3
CDR3: CAISVSRGNQPQHF
DNA: TGTGCCATCAGTGTTAGTAGAGGCAATCAGCCCCAGCATTTT

J: TRBJ1-2
D: -
size: -
V: TRBV7-2
CDR3: CASSLVVGQNYGYTF
DNA: TGTGCCAGCAGCTTAGTAGTGGGGCAGAACTATGGCTACACCTTC

J: TRBJ1-5
D: -
size: few
V: TRBV4-1
CDR3: CASSPQKGPNNQPQHF
DNA: TGCGCCAGCAGCCCACAGAAGGGACCGAACAATCAGCCCCAGCATTTT

J: TRBJ2-1
D: TRBD2
size: many
V: TRBV6-4
CDR3: CASSESGENDEQFF
DNA: TGTGCCAGCAGTGAGAGCGGGGAGAACGATGAGCAGTTCTTC

J: TRBJ2-7
D: TRBD1
size: -
V: TRBV24-1
CDR3: CATSDVDRGYEQYF
DNA: TGTGCCACCAGTGACGTGGACAGGGGCTACGAGCAGTACTTC

J: TRBJ1-4
D: -
size: few
V: TRBV6-1
CDR3: CASSGAGPEGEKLFF
DNA: TGTGCCAGCAGTGGGGCCGGGCCAGAGGGTGAAAAACTGTTTTTT

J: TRBJ1-1
D: TRBD1
size: -
V: TRBV6-5
CDR3: CASSRDRETFF
DNA: TGTGCCAGCAGTCGGGACAGGGAGACTTTCTTT

J: TRBJ1-1
D: -
size: -
V: TRBV21-1
CDR3: CASSKEGMDTEAFF
DNA: TGTGCCAGCAGCAAAGAAGGGATGGACACTGAAGCTTTCTTT

J: TRBJ2-2
D: TRBD1
size: -
V: TRBV27
CDR3: CASSPQRQGAPSVTGELFF
DNA: TGTGCCAGCAGTCCGCAACGGCAGGGGGCCCCGTCCGTCACCGGGGAGCTGTTTTTT

J: TRBJ2-7
D: -
size: few
V: TRBV12-3/TRBV12-4
CDR3: CASSIGTLNYEQYF
DNA: TGTGCCAGCAGTATCGGGACGTTGAACTACGAGCAGTACTTC

J: TRBJ2-2
D: -
size: many
V: TRBV3-1
CDR3: CASSHYGLSNTGELFF
DNA: TGTGCCAGCAGCCATTATGGACTCTCGAACACCGGGGAGCTGTTTTTT

J: TRBJ2-6
D: -
size: -
V: TRBV4-2
CDR3: CASSQQSQLIGGSGANVLTF
DNA: TGTGCCAGCAGCCAACAATCCCAGCTTATCGGTGGGTCTGGGGCCAACGTCCTGACTTTC

J: TRBJ2-2
D: -
size: -
V: TRBV6-1
CDR3: CASIGSLNTGELFF
DNA: TGTGCCAGCATCGGCAGCTTGAACACCGGGGAGCTGTTTTTT

J: TRBJ2-5
D: -
size: many
V: TRBV5-1
CDR3: CASSLDSSPETQYF
DNA: TGCGCCAGCAGCTTGGACTCCTCTCCAGAGACCCAGTACTTC

J: TRBJ2-7
D: -
size: few
V: TRBV5-1
CDR3: CASSGGLASYEQYF
DNA: TGCGCCAGCAGCGGTGGTCTAGCTTCGTATGAGCAGTACTTC

J: TRBJ1-2
D: -
size: -
V: TRBV6-6
CDR3: CASRRTADGYTF
DNA: TGTGCCAGCAGACGGACAGCCGATGGCTACACCTTC

J: TRBJ1-1
D: -
size: few
V: TRBV7-2
CDR3: CASSPTGTVTEAFF
DNA: TGTGCCAGCAGCCCGACAGGTACGGTAACTGAAGCTTTCTTT

J: TRBJ2-7
D: -
size: few
V: TRBV13
CDR3: CASSLGTGVSSYEQYF
DNA: TGTGCCAGCAGCTTAGGGACAGGTGTTAGCTCCTACGAGCAGTACTTC

J: TRBJ1-1
D: -
size: many
V: TRBV20-1
CDR3: CSAREGGRTEAFF
DNA: TGCAGTGCTAGAGAGGGGGGAAGAACTGAAGCTTTCTTT

J: TRBJ2-1
D: -
size: many
V: TRBV27
CDR3: CASSGFPENEQFF
DNA: TGTGCCAGCAGTGGGTTTCCGGAAAATGAGCAGTTCTTC

J: TRBJ2-5
D: -
size: few
V: TRBV10-3
CDR3: CAISEPTEYQETQYF
DNA: TGTGCCATCAGTGAGCCAACAGAGTACCAAGAGACCCAGTACTTC

J: TRBJ2-3
D: TRBD2
size: few
V: TRBV27
CDR3: CASSFWTSGGFRSTDTQYF
DNA: TGTGCCAGCAGTTTTTGGACTAGCGGGGGTTTTAGGAGCACAGATACGCAGTATTTT

J: TRBJ1-5
D: -
size: -
V: TRBV6-2/TRBV6-3
CDR3: CASSYHEGGTPYQPQHF
DNA: TGTGCCAGCAGTTACCACGAAGGGGGGACACCGTATCAGCCCCAGCATTTT

J: TRBJ2-3
D: TRBD2
size: -
V: TRBV24-1
CDR3: CATAGGAATQYF
DNA: TGTGCCACCGCCGGGGGGGCCGCTACGCAGTATTTT

J: TRBJ1-1
D: -
size: few
V: TRBV6-5
CDR3: CASSFKQGRHTEAFF
DNA: TGTGCCAGCAGTTTCAAACAGGGCCGTCACACTGAAGCTTTCTTT